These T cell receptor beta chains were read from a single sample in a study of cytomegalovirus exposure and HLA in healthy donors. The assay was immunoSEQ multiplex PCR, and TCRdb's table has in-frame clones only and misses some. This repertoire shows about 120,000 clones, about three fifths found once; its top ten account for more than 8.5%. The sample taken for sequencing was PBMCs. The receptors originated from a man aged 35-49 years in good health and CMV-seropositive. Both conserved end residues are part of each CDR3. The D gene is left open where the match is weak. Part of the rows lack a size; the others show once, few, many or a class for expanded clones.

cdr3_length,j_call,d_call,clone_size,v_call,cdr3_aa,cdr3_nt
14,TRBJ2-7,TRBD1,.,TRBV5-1,CASSVPGQGFEQYF,TGCGCCAGCAGCGTACCGGGACAGGGGTTCGAGCAGTACTTC
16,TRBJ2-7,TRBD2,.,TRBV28,CASSTPPGGRNYEQYF,TGTGCCAGCAGTACCCCCCCGGGGGGACGGAACTACGAGCAGTACTTC
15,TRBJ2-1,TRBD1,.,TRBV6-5,CASSQPGTGAREQFF,TGTGCCAGCAGCCAACCAGGGACAGGGGCGCGCGAGCAGTTCTTC
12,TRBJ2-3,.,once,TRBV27,CASSPSPDTQYF,TGTGCCAGCAGTCCCTCCCCAGATACGCAGTATTTT
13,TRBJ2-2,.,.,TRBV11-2,CASSLDLTGELFF,TGTGCCAGCAGCTTAGATTTAACCGGGGAGCTGTTTTTT
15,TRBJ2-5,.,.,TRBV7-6,CASSLAAGSPETQYF,TGTGCCAGCAGCTTAGCCGCCGGGAGTCCCGAGACCCAGTACTTC
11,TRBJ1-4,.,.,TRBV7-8,CASTQGEKLFF,TGTGCCAGCACCCAGGGGGAAAAACTGTTTTTT
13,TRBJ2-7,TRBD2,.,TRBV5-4,CATGTSGGYEQYF,TGTGCCACCGGGACTAGCGGGGGCTACGAGCAGTACTTC
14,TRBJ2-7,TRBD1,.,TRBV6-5,CASSYSSTGTEQYF,TGTGCCAGCAGTTACTCATCGACAGGGACCGAGCAGTACTTC
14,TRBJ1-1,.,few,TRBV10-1,CASSNVAWNTEAFF,TGCGCCAGCAGCAACGTAGCCTGGAACACTGAAGCTTTCTTT
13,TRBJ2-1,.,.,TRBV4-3,CASSQELINEQFF,TGCGCCAGCAGCCAAGAACTTATAAATGAGCAGTTCTTC
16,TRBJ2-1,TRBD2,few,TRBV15,CATSRAIASGRTEQFF,TGTGCCACCAGCAGAGCGATTGCTAGCGGGAGAACTGAGCAGTTCTTC
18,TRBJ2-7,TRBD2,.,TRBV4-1,CASSQESSGRTEFGGQYF,TGCGCCAGCAGCCAAGAGTCTAGCGGGAGGACCGAGTTTGGTGGGCAGTACTTC
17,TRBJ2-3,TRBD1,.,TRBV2,CASRSGTGGVGTDTQYF,TGTGCCAGCAGGTCGGGAACAGGGGGAGTGGGCACAGATACGCAGTATTTT
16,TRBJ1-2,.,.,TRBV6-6,CASSQPTDLFIYGYTF,TGTGCCAGCAGCCAACCGACAGACTTGTTCATTTATGGCTACACCTTC
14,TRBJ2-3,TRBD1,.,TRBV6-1,CASSEGRGTATQYF,TGTGCCAGCAGTGAAGGCAGGGGGACAGCTACGCAGTATTTT
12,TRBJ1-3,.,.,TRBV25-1,CASSESSNTIYF,TGTGCCAGCAGTGAATCCTCCAACACCATATATTTT
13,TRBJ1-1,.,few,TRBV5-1,CASSPFLSTEAFF,TGCGCCAGCAGCCCCTTCCTCTCGACTGAAGCTTTCTTT
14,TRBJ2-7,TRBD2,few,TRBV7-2,CASSLAAGGYEQYF,TGTGCCAGCAGCTTAGCGGCGGGGGGCTACGAGCAGTACTTC
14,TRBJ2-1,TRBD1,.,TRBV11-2,CASSPSQGASEQFF,TGTGCCAGCAGCCCTAGCCAGGGGGCGAGTGAGCAGTTCTTC
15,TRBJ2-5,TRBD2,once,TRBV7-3,CASSSASGGIETQYF,TGTGCCAGCAGCTCAGCGAGCGGGGGGATTGAGACCCAGTACTTC
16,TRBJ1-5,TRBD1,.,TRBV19,CASSIGPGGRQQPQHF,TGTGCCAGTAGTATAGGTCCAGGGGGCAGGCAACAGCCCCAGCATTTT
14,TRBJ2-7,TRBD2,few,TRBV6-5,CASSSSGTNYEQYF,TGTGCCAGCAGTTCTAGCGGGACCAATTACGAGCAGTACTTC
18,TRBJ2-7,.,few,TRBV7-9,CASSSEKPGQARSYEQYF,TGTGCCAGCAGCTCAGAAAAGCCCGGTCAAGCGCGATCCTACGAGCAGTACTTC
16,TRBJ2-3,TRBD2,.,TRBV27,CASSTRLGREGDTQYF,TGTGCCAGCAGCACCAGACTTGGACGGGAGGGGGATACGCAGTATTTT
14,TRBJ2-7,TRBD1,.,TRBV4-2,CASSQGDREYEQYF,TGTGCCAGCAGCCAAGGGGACAGGGAGTACGAGCAGTACTTC
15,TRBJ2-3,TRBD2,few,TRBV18,CASSHSGPSTDTQYF,TGTGCCAGCTCTCATAGCGGGCCTAGCACAGATACGCAGTATTTT
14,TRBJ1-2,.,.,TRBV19,CASRPGHLNYGYTF,TGTGCCAGTAGGCCGGGACACCTAAACTATGGCTACACCTTC
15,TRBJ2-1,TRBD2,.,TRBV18,CASSPGDVAGGVQFF,TGTGCCAGCTCACCGGGGGATGTAGCGGGAGGTGTGCAGTTCTTC
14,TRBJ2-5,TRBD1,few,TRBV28,CASSSSRTGRTQYF,TGTGCCAGCAGTTCATCCCGGACAGGGAGGACCCAGTACTTC
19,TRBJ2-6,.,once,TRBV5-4,CASSLAMSVLYSGANVLTF,TGTGCCAGCAGCTTGGCCATGTCAGTTTTATACTCTGGGGCCAACGTCCTGACTTTC
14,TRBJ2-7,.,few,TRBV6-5,CASSYSRRVYEQYF,TGTGCCAGCAGTTACTCCAGGCGTGTCTACGAGCAGTACTTC
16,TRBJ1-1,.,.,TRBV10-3,CAISGGYRVKGTEAFF,TGTGCCATCAGTGGAGGCTACAGGGTTAAAGGCACTGAAGCTTTCTTT
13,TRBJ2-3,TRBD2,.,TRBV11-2,CASSPAGWGTQYF,TGTGCCAGCAGCCCAGCGGGGTGGGGTACGCAGTATTTT
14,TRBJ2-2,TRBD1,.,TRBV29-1,CSVETGGGTGELFF,TGCAGCGTTGAAACAGGGGGTGGTACCGGGGAGCTGTTTTTT
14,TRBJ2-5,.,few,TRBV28,CASSQGQTQETQYF,TGTGCCAGCAGCCAGGGACAAACCCAAGAGACCCAGTACTTC
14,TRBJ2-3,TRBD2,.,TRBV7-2,CASSRGGAVDTQYF,TGTGCCAGCAGTCGCGGGGGGGCAGTAGATACGCAGTATTTT
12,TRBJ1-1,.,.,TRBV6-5,CASSRRGTEAFF,TGTGCCAGCAGTCGTAGGGGCACTGAAGCTTTCTTT
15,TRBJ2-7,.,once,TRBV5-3,CARSLSPLRTYEQYF,TGTGCCAGAAGCTTGTCTCCTCTCAGGACCTACGAGCAGTACTTC
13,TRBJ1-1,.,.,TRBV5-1,CASSLAKNTEAFF,TGCGCCAGCAGCTTGGCCAAGAACACTGAAGCTTTCTTT
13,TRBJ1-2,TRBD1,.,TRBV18,CASSPGTGKDYTF,TGTGCCAGCTCACCAGGGACAGGGAAAGACTACACCTTC
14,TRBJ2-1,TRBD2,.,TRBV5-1,CASKALSGGNEQFF,TGCGCCAGCAAAGCCTTAAGCGGGGGCAATGAGCAGTTCTTC
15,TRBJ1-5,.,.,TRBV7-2,CASSLATGGNQPQHF,TGTGCCAGCAGCTTAGCGACGGGGGGCAATCAGCCCCAGCATTTT
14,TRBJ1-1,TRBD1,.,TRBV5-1,CASSDPGQDTEAFF,TGCGCCAGCAGCGATCCCGGACAGGACACTGAAGCTTTCTTT
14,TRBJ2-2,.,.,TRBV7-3,CASSALENVGELFF,TGTGCCAGCAGCGCCCTAGAAAACGTCGGGGAGCTGTTTTTT
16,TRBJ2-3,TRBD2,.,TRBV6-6,CASSYSGAGGPGTQYF,TGTGCCAGCAGTTACTCGGGAGCGGGAGGGCCGGGTACGCAGTATTTT